The following is a T cell receptor (beta chain) sequence with its context. The antigen is not known. Naive-designated CD8 cells lacked CD45RO, were positively enriched for CCR7, and omitted terminally differentiated effector memory CD45RA+ cells. This entry is derived from a study of shared clonotypes between healthy human individuals. Study-level background: There were three CD4 naive, three CD4 memory, two CD8 naive and one CD8 memory plates per donor. Study results and caveats: Non-shared clonotypes showed lower generation probabilities than clonotypes common to all four donors.

Method: immunoSEQ multiplex PCR; TCRdb's copy keeps in-frame clones and lacks some. The repertoire holds roughly 2 million clones, approximately 94% seen once, with 0.9% to 1.3% in the top ten. Specimen: naive CD8+ T cells sorted from blood. The receptor's source is a man aged 18 to 29 in good health.

CDR3 nucleotide sequence: TGTGCCAGCACAGGAGATACGCAGTATTTT. Translated: CASTGDTQYF. V gene TRBV6-1 combines with J gene TRBJ2-3; D is ambiguous. CDR3 length: 10 amino acids. The V end was cut by 7 bases, the J end by 5 bases, with 4 bases between. Per the germline V gene, CDR1 is MNHNS and CDR2 is SASEGT.